Shown below are 14 T cell receptor beta chains from a single sample sequenced in a study of blood T cell repertoires in COVID-19. Produced via immunoSEQ multiplex PCR; TCRdb's table is partial and in-frame only. The data show 68,000 or so clones, approximately 89% seen once. Sequenced sample: peripheral blood. Receptor source: a human donor in a cohort sampled during active COVID-19.

The chain is built from TRBV11-2 and TRBJ1-6; a possible D gene is TRBD1 (6 bases). The V end lost 2 bases, the J end lost 10 bases, and 12 bases lay between the germline ends. The CDR3 length is 14 residues. Germline V gene data show CDR1 as SGHAT and CDR2 as FQNNGV. In nucleotides, the CDR3 is TGTGCCAGCAGCTTACGGAAGGGGGAGTCACCCCTCCACTTT. Amino acid sequence: CASSLRKGESPLHF.

The chain joins TRBV18 to TRBJ1-1; 8 bases agree with TRBD1. The V gene's germline CDR1 is KGHSH and CDR2 LQKENI. The J segment lost 3 bases and the V segment lost 6 bases, leaving 6 bases of the junction unmatched. This CDR3 has 14 residues. The CDR3, as DNA: TGTGCCAGCTCGCGGACAGGGACCGACACTGAAGCTTTCTTT. Protein product: CASSRTGTDTEAFF.

The V and J genes are TRBV2 and TRBJ1-1; 9 positions match TRBD1. The V segment lost 5 bases and the J segment 3 bases; nucleotides outside the gene matches: 7. CDR1 is SNHLY and CDR2 is FYNNEI in the germline V gene. The CDR3 sequence is 15 residues long. CDR3 sequence (DNA): TGTGCCAGCAGTCCGGGGACAGGGCTGGACACTGAAGCTTTCTTT. As protein: CASSPGTGLDTEAFF.

CDR3 loop: CASSLRGLGTQYF. CDR3 nucleotides: TGTGCCAGTAGTCTGCGGGGGTTGGGGACCCAGTACTTC. The V call is TRBV19, the J call TRBJ2-5; 7 bases are a match to TRBD2. CDR3 length equals 13 residues. J gave up 7 bases and V 5 bases, and 7 bases lay outside the gene matches. The germline CDR1 and CDR2 sequences are LNHDA and SQIVND (reference sequence). The variable domain in full, with the rest retrieved from reference TRBV19 and TRBJ2-5, is DGGITQSPKYLFRKEGQNVTLSCEQNLNHDAMYWYRQDPGQGLRLIYYSQIVNDFQKGDIAEGYSVSREKKESFPLTVTSAQKNPTAFYLCASSLRGLGTQYFGPGTRLLVL.

The chain couples TRBV6-6 to TRBJ2-5; TRBD2 matches 12 bases. This CDR3 is built from 15 residues. Germline V CDR1 and CDR2: MNHNY, SVGAGI (reference sequence). Germline trimming cut 2 bases from V and 4 bases from J; bases unmatched to any gene: 2. The CDR3 DNA sequence: TGTGCCAGCAGTTACCCTAGCGGGGGGGCAGAGACCCAGTACTTC. Translated, it gives CASSYPSGGAETQYF.

The chain combines TRBV28 with TRBJ1-2, with TRBD1 matching over 7 bases. The CDR3 runs to 11 residues. The germline gives CDR1 MDHEN, CDR2 SYDVKM. V lost 11 bases, J lost 3 bases, and 3 bases stayed unmatched. The CDR3 DNA follows: TGTGCCGCCAGGGGGGACTATGGCTACACCTTC. Translating it yields CAARGDYGYTF.

This chain connects TRBV5-1 to TRBJ1-5, with 7 nucleotides matching TRBD1. The CDR3 consists of 17 residues. V dropped 1 base and J dropped 1; count of bases not matched to a gene: 8. Germline loops: CDR1 SGHRS, CDR2 YFSETQ. The CDR3 DNA reads as TGCGCCAGCAGCTTGTCCACCTTAGGGGGCAGCAATCAGCCCCAGCATTTT. It yields the protein CASSLSTLGGSNQPQHF.

The V gene is TRBV19, the J gene TRBJ1-2; 9 bases map to TRBD1. The trim removed 9 bases at V and 8 bases at J, leaving 4 bases unmatched. Germline loops: CDR1 LNHDA, CDR2 SQIVND (reference sequence). The CDR3 has 11 residues. CDR3 residues: CASRTGEGYTF. The DNA of the CDR3 is TGTGCCAGCAGGACAGGGGAAGGCTACACCTTC.

The J gene is TRBJ1-2, the V gene TRBV4-1; 10 bases match TRBD1. V dropped 1 base and J dropped 4; count of bases not matched to a gene: 6. Germline V gives CDR1 MGHRA, CDR2 YSYEKL. CDR3 size: 16 residues. As DNA, the CDR3 is TGCGCCAGCAGCCAAGTCGCGGGACAGGGGATCTATGGCTACACCTTC. This translates into CASSQVAGQGIYGYTF.

The J gene is TRBJ2-3, the V gene TRBV5-1; 15 bases map to TRBD2. This CDR3 is 20 amino acids long. The V gene's germline CDR1 is SGHRS and CDR2 YFSETQ. After removal of 4 bases from V and 4 bases from J, the junction contained 16 bases not matched to a gene. The CDR3 DNA sequence: TGCGCCAGCAGCCCCAGGACTAGCGGGAGGGCCGGGGGAGTACCAGATACGCAGTATTTT. Amino acids: CASSPRTSGRAGGVPDTQYF.

This clone was seen more than once but under ten times. The CDR3 loop reads CASSQESRSSQYF. The CDR3 DNA is TGTGCCAGCAGCCAAGAATCCCGTTCGTCTCAGTACTTC. V and J are TRBV4-2 and TRBJ2-4; D is unresolved. Germline-derived CDR1 and CDR2 are LGHNA and YNFKEQ. Deletions cut 0 bases from V and 12 bases from J, with 12 bases between. The CDR3 is made up of 13 amino acids.

A single count supports this clone. The chain is built from TRBV4-2 and TRBJ1-1; no clear D. Between the trimmed V and J ends, which lost 0 bases and 5 bases, there was a span of 10 bases. Germline V lookup: CDR1 LGHNA, CDR2 YNFKEQ. The CDR3 contains 14 residues. CDR3 in amino acids: CASSQELHRTEAFF. Written as DNA, the CDR3 is TGTGCCAGCAGCCAAGAGCTTCACAGAACTGAAGCTTTCTTT.

This chain connects TRBV19 to TRBJ2-3; D possibly corresponds to TRBD2 (6 bases). This CDR3 contains 14 residues. With 5 bases removed from V and 5 bases from J, the gap between germline ends came to 14 bases. Germline V gives CDR1 LNHDA, CDR2 SQIVND (reference sequence). The CDR3 here is CASSPVRGIDTQYF. For the CDR3, the DNA is TGTGCCAGTAGTCCGGTTCGGGGGATAGATACGCAGTATTTT.

The rearrangement uses TRBV2 and TRBJ1-2; D possibly corresponds to TRBD1 (5 bases). The CDR3 is 13 amino acids. The ends were cut back, 10 bases at V and 2 bases at J, with 14 bases in the middle. Germline V gives CDR1 SNHLY, CDR2 FYNNEI. In DNA, the CDR3 is TGTGCCAAGGCCGGCAGGGCAAACTATGGCTACACCTTC. It encodes CAKAGRANYGYTF. Filled out from reference TRBV2 and TRBJ1-2, the complete variable domain reads EPEVTQTPSHQVTQMGQEVILRCVPISNHLYFYWYRQILGQKVEFLVSFYNNEISEKSEIFDDQFSVERPDGSNFTLKIRSTKLEDSAMYFCAKAGRANYGYTFGSGTRLTVV.